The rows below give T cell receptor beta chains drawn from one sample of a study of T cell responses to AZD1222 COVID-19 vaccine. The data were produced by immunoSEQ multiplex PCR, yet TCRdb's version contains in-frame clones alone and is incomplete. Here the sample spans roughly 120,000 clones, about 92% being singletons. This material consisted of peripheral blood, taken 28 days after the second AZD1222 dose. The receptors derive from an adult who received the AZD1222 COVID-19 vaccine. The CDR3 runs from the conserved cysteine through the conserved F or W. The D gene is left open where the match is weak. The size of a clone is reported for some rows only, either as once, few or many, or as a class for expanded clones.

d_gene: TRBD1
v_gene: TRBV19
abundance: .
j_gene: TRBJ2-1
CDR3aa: CASRTGTGPHNEQFF
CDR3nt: TGTGCCAGTAGGACCGGGACAGGACCTCACAATGAGCAGTTCTTC

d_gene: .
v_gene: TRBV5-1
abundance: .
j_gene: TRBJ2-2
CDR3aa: CASSFEPPNTGELFF
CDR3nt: TGCGCCAGCAGCTTCGAGCCTCCCAACACCGGGGAGCTGTTTTTT

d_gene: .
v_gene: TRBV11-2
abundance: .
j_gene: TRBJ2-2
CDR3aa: CASSLNVGLVVSGELFF
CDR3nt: TGTGCCAGCAGCTTAAATGTCGGCCTAGTTGTATCCGGGGAGCTGTTTTTT

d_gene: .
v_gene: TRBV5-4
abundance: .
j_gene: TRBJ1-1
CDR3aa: CASSLVEGRTEAFF
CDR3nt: TGTGCCAGCAGCTTGGTAGAGGGTCGGACTGAAGCTTTCTTT

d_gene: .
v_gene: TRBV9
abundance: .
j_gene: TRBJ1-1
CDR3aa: CASSVSQAAGGAEAFF
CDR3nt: TGTGCCAGCAGCGTAAGTCAGGCAGCCGGGGGGGCTGAAGCTTTCTTT

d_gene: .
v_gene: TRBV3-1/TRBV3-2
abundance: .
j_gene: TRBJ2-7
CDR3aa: CASSPWGSYEQYF
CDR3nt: TGTGCCAGCAGCCCCTGGGGTTCCTACGAGCAGTACTTC

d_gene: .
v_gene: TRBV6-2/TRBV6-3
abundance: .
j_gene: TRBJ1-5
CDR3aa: CASSFKINQPQHF
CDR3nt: TGTGCCAGCAGTTTTAAAATCAATCAGCCCCAGCATTTT

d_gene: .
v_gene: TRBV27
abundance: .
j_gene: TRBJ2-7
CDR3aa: CASSFSAGADYEQYF
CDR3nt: TGTGCCAGCAGTTTCTCTGCAGGGGCCGACTACGAGCAGTACTTC

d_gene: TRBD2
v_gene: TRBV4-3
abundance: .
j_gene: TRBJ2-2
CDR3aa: CASRLAPNTGELFF
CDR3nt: TGCGCCAGCAGACTAGCGCCGAACACCGGGGAGCTGTTTTTT

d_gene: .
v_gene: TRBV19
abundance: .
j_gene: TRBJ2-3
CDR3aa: CASSIYSFGVRGTDTQYF
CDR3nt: TGTGCCAGTAGTATCTATTCGTTCGGCGTTCGCGGCACAGATACGCAGTATTTT

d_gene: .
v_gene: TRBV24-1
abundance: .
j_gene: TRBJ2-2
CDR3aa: CATSEPGPRAGELFF
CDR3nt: TGTGCCACCAGTGAGCCGGGACCCCGGGCCGGGGAGCTGTTTTTT

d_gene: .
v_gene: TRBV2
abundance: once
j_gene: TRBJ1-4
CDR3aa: CASSGPGQKLFF
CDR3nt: TGTGCCAGCAGTGGGCCCGGCCAAAAACTGTTTTTT

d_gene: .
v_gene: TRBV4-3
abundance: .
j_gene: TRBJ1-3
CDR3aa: CASSQDFSSGNTIYF
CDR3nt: TGCGCCAGCAGCCAAGATTTTTCTTCTGGAAACACCATATATTTT

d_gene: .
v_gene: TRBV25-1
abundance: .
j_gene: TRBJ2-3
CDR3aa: CASSETGGTQYF
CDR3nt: TGTGCCAGCAGTGAAACCGGGGGTACGCAGTATTTT

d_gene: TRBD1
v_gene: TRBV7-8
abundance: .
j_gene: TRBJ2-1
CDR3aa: CASSLALGQGNRQFF
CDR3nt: TGTGCCAGCAGCTTAGCTTTGGGACAGGGAAATCGGCAGTTCTTC

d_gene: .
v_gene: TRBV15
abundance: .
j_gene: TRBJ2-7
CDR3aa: CATSREVKNYEQYF
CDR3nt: TGTGCCACCAGCAGAGAGGTTAAAAACTACGAGCAGTACTTC

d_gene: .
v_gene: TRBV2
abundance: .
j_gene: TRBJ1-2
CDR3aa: CASTEGSHGYTF
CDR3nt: TGTGCCAGCACCGAGGGGTCCCATGGCTACACCTTC